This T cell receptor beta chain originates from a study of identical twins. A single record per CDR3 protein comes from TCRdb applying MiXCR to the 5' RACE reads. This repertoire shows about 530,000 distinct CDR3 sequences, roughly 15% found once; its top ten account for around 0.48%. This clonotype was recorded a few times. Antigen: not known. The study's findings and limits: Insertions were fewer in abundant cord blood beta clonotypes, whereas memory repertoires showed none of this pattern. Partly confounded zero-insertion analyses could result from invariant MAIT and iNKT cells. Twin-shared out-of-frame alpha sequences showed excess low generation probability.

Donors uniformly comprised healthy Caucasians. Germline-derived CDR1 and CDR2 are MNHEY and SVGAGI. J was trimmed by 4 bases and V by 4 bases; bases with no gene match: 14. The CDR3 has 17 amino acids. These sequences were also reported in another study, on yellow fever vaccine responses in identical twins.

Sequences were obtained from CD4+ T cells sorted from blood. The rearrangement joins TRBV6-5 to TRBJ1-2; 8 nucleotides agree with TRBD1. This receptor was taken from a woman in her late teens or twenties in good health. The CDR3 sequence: CASSSPTPSGQGYGYTF. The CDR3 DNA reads TGTGCCAGCAGTTCCCCGACCCCCTCTGGACAGGGCTATGGCTACACCTTC.